What follows are 11 T cell receptor beta chains derived from one specimen sequenced in a study of shared clonotypes between healthy human individuals. TCRdb keeps only in-frame clones here, not all; method: immunoSEQ multiplex PCR. The data hold around 990,000 clones, with approximately 80% observed a single time. The sequenced sample was memory CD4+ T cells from PBMCs. Stated subset: CD45RA-negative fraction. Receptors were obtained from a man younger than 30 in good health. Some clones in this sample may be carry-over from other donors' samples.

The V call is TRBV6-6, the J call TRBJ2-1; D is uncertain. V lost 5 bases to trimming and J lost 4 bases, with 3 bases between them. Germline values: CDR1 MNHNY, CDR2 SVGAGI (reference sequence). The CDR3 length is 11 residues. CDR3 residues: CASSTYNEQFF. As DNA, the CDR3 is TGTGCCAGCAGTACATACAATGAGCAGTTCTTC.

This CDR3 is CASSPLQGAHTGELFF. The CDR3 DNA is TGTGCCAGCTCACCTTTGCAGGGGGCTCACACCGGGGAGCTGTTTTTT. The V gene is TRBV18, the J gene TRBJ2-2; 8 nucleotides agree with TRBD1. In germline, CDR1 is KGHSH, CDR2 LQKENI. Unmatched junction bases numbered 6, after V lost 3 bases and J lost 3 bases. There are 16 residues in the CDR3.

This clone came up once. The same CDR3 is also encoded by other DNA sequences in this sample. DNA of the CDR3: TGTGCCAGCAGCTTAATCACCTACAATGAGCAGTTCTTC. Residues: CASSLITYNEQFF. The chain combines TRBV7-2 with TRBJ2-1; no clear D. Trimming shortened V by 2 bases and J by 2 bases, and 4 bases separated the two germline ends. There are 13 residues in the CDR3. Looked up from germline, CDR1 is SGHTA and CDR2 is FQGNSA.

V gene TRBV7-2 combines with J gene TRBJ2-7; the D is unclear. The V end was cut by 5 bases, the J end by 7 bases, with 15 bases between. CDR3 length: 13 residues. Per the germline V gene, CDR1 is SGHTA and CDR2 is FQGNSA. DNA for the CDR3: TGTGCCAGCAGCCTATATTCCAGTGGTGAGCAGTACTTC. It yields the protein CASSLYSSGEQYF. The full variable domain, in which reference TRBV7-2 and TRBJ2-7 provide the parts outside the CDR3, is GAGVSQSPSNKVTEKGKDVELRCDPISGHTALYWYRQSLGQGLEFLIYFQGNSAPDKSGLPSDRFSAERTGGSVSTLTIQRTQQEDSAVYLCASSLYSSGEQYFGPGTRLTVT.

This clone occurred a few times. The J gene is TRBJ1-1, the V gene TRBV19; 7 bases align to TRBD1. CDR1 LNHDA and CDR2 SQIVND come from the germline V gene (reference sequence). This CDR3 has 16 amino acids. Unmatched junction bases numbered 9, after V lost 1 base and J lost 4 bases. DNA of the CDR3: TGTGCCAGTAGTATAGGGGCAGGGGGGATCGGCACTGAAGCTTTCTTT. Its translation: CASSIGAGGIGTEAFF.

The rearrangement joins TRBV5-4 to TRBJ2-5; D is uncertain. The CDR3 runs 16 residues. The V end lost 4 bases, the J end lost 4 bases, and 20 bases lay between the germline ends. Looked up from germline, CDR1 is SGHNT and CDR2 is YYREEE (reference sequence). Here the CDR3 DNA reads TGTGCCAGCAGCACGGAGCTGAAATTCCGGCCAGAGACCCAGTACTTC. This gives the protein CASSTELKFRPETQYF. Variable domain in full (rest from reference TRBV5-4 and TRBJ2-5): ETGVTQSPTHLIKTRGQQVTLRCSSQSGHNTVSWYQQALGQGPQFIFQYYREEENGRGNFPPRFSGLQFPNYSSELNVNALELDDSALYLCASSTELKFRPETQYFGPGTRLLVL.

This chain joins TRBV9 and TRBJ2-5; D not certain. The CDR3 length is 14 residues. In germline, CDR1 is SGDLS, CDR2 YYNGEE. The V gene lost 3 bases and the J gene lost 5 bases, with 14 bases spanning the gap. The CDR3 sequence is CASSASRRGETQYF. The CDR3 bases are TGTGCCAGCAGCGCCTCCAGACGAGGCGAGACCCAGTACTTC.

V usage is TRBV2 and J usage is TRBJ2-2, with unresolved D. Germline V lookup: CDR1 SNHLY, CDR2 FYNNEI. The CDR3 has 10 amino acids. V was cut by 8 bases and J by 8 bases, with 6 bases left in between. The chain's CDR3 is CASYSGELFF. In DNA form, the CDR3 reads TGTGCCAGCTACTCTGGGGAGCTGTTTTTT.

This chain joins TRBV28 and TRBJ2-1; 8 bases are shared with TRBD2. This CDR3 spans 18 amino acids. Per germline, CDR1 MDHEN and CDR2 SYDVKM. With V trimmed by 3 bases and J by 4 bases, 14 bases remained unmatched. The CDR3 loop reads CASSFGTRGGKFYNEQFF. Here the CDR3 DNA reads TGTGCCAGCAGTTTCGGGACTAGGGGGGGGAAATTTTACAATGAGCAGTTCTTC.

This clone was observed a few times. In the same sample, other DNA sequences code for this CDR3. This chain joins TRBV5-1 and TRBJ2-7; D gene uncertain. The V and J ends lost 1 base and 0 bases respectively, with 2 bases between them. Germline values: CDR1 SGHRS, CDR2 YFSETQ. There are 12 residues in the CDR3. CDR3 DNA sequence: TGCGCCAGCAGCTTGCCCTCCTACGAGCAGTACTTC. This gives the protein CASSLPSYEQYF.

The V and J genes are TRBV6-1 and TRBJ2-7; D unclear. The CDR3 sequence is 14 residues long. The V gene lost 7 bases and the J gene lost 0 bases, with 13 bases spanning the gap. CDR1 and CDR2 (germline): MNHNS, SASEGT. The CDR3 nucleotides read TGTGCCAGCATGCGCCAACTGAGCTCCTACGAGCAGTACTTC. The encoded protein is CASMRQLSSYEQYF.